The T cell receptor beta chain described here comes from a study of T cell repertoires in cytomegalovirus infection. TCRdb ran MiXCR on the reads and lists one entry per CDR3 protein. This table holds 700,000 to 950,000 distinct CDR3 sequences, around a third found once. The CDR3 loop spans 15 amino acids. V lost 0 bases and J lost 7; bases outside the gene matches: 4. Germline V gene lookup returns CDR1 LNHNV and CDR2 YYDKDF (reference sequence). Turning to this clonotype: What it binds is unknown.

This TCR was sampled from a human donor in good health (CMV status not recorded). Some clones in this sample may be carry-over from other donors' samples. J is TRBJ2-1 and V is TRBV15; TRBD1 matches 9 bases. Sequencing was performed on cultured CD8+ T cells from PBMCs, taken from culture after CMV antigen stimulation. The CDR3 nucleotides are TGTGCCACCAGCAGAGAAACCGGGACAGGGAATGAGCAGTTCTTC. It yields the protein CATSRETGTGNEQFF.